The TCR beta chain under discussion was sequenced for a study of cytomegalovirus exposure and HLA in healthy donors. Study-level results: The study flagged approximately 180 TCR beta chains as cytomegalovirus-associated.

For this clone: Its antigen is still unknown.

PCR involved 60 Vbeta and 13 Jbeta primers. The protocol was immunoSEQ multiplex PCR, while the TCRdb copy is restricted to in-frame clones and leaves out a portion. The data show around 170,000 clones, around 80% seen once. Per germline, CDR1 MGHRA and CDR2 YSYEKL. With 4 bases clipped from V and 5 bases from J, the junction kept 9 bases outside the gene matches. The CDR3 is 15 amino acids. The sequence came from a male donor in good health and CMV-seronegative. Sequenced material: PBMCs. The chain employs TRBV4-1 and TRBJ2-5, with 8 positions matching TRBD2. CDR3 loop: CASSPGPGGTETQYF. CDR3 DNA: TGCGCCAGCAGCCCGGGCCCGGGGGGGACGGAGACCCAGTACTTC.